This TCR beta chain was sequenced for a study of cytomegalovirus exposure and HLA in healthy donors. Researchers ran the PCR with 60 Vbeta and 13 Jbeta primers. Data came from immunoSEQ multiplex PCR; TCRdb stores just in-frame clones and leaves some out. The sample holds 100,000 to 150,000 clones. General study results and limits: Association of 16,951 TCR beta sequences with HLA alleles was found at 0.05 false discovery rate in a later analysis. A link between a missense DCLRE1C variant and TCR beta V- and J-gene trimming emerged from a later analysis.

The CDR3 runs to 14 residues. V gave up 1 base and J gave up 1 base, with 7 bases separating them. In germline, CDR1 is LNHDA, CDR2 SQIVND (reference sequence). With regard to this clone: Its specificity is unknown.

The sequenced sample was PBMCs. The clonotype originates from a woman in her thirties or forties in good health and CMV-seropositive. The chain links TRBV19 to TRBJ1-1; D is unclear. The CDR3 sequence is CASSIARQNTEAFF. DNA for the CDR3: TGTGCCAGTAGTATAGCCCGACAGAACACTGAAGCTTTCTTT.